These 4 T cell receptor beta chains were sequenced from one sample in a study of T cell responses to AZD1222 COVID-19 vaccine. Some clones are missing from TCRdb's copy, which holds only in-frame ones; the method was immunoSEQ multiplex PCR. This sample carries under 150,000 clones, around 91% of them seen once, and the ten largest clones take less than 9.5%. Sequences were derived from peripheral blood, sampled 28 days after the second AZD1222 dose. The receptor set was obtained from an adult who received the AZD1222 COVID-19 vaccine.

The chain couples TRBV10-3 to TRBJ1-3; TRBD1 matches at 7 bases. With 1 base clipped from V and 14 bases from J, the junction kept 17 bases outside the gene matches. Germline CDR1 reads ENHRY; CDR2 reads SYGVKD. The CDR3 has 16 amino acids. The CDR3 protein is CAISELFGTGVSTLYF. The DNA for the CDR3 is TGTGCCATCAGTGAGTTATTCGGAACAGGGGTCAGTACCCTATATTTT.

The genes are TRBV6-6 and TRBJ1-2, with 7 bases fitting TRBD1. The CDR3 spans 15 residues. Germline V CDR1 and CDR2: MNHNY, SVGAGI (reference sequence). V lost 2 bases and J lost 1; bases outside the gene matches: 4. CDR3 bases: TGTGCCAGCAGTTACCTGACAGGGATTAACTATGGCTACACCTTC. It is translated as CASSYLTGINYGYTF.

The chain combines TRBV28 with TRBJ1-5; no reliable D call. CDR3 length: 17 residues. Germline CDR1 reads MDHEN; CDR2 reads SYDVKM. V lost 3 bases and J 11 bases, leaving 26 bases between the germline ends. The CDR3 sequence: CASSFSSPDRHFRTQHF. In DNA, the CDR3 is TGTGCCAGCAGTTTTTCATCCCCGGACCGACACTTTAGGACCCAGCATTTT.

CDR3 DNA: TGTGCCAGCAGCTTAGGGCAGCCTGGGGCCAACGTCCTGACTTTC. This sequence encodes CASSLGQPGANVLTF. The chain recombines TRBV7-2 with TRBJ2-6; no clear D gene. Trimming shortened V by 1 base and J by 2 bases, and 6 bases separated the two germline ends. The CDR3 spans 15 residues. Germline loops: CDR1 SGHTA, CDR2 FQGNSA.